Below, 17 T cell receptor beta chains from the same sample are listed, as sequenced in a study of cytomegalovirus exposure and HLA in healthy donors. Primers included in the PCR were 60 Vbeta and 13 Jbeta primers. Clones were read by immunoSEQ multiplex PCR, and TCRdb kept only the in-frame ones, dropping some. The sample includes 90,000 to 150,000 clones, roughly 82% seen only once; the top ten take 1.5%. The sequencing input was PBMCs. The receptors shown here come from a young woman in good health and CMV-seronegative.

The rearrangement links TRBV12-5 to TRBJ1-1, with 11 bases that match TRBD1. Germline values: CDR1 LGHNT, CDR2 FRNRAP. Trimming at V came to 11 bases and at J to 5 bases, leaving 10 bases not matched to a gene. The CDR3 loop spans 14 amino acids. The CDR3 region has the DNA TGTGCTTCTTTTGGGACAGGGGGAAGTACTGAAGCTTTCTTT. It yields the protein CASFGTGGSTEAFF.

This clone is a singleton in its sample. In nucleotides, the CDR3 is TGCAGCGTTGGTATAGGGGCCTACAATGAGCAGTTCTTC. Translating gives CSVGIGAYNEQFF. This rearrangement joins TRBV29-1 to TRBJ2-1, with D perhaps matching TRBD1 (5 bases). Germline assignment: CDR1 SQVTM and CDR2 ANQGSEA. This CDR3 has 13 residues. V lost 4 bases, J lost 2 bases, and 9 bases lay in between.

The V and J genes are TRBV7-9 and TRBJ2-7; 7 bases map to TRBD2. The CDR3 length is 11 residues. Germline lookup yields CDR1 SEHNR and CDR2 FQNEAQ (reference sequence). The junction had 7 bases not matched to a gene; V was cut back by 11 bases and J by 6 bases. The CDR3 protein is CAGGVGSEQYF. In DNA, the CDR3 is TGTGCCGGGGGGGTCGGCTCCGAGCAGTACTTC.

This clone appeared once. DNA of the CDR3: TGCGCCAGCAGCTCCCCGGAACAGGGGACTGGAAACACCATATATTTT. This encodes CASSSPEQGTGNTIYF. The chain is built from TRBV5-1 and TRBJ1-3; TRBD1 agrees at 7 bases. With 3 bases clipped from V and 2 bases from J, the junction kept 8 bases outside the gene matches. This CDR3 has 16 amino acids. Per the germline V gene, CDR1 is SGHRS and CDR2 is YFSETQ. Looking up the rest from reference TRBV5-1 and TRBJ1-3 gives the full variable domain: KAGVTQTPRYLIKTRGQQVTLSCSPISGHRSVSWYQQTPGQGLQFLFEYFSETQRNKGNFPGRFSGRQFSNSRSEMNVSTLELGDSALYLCASSSPEQGTGNTIYFGEGSWLTVV.

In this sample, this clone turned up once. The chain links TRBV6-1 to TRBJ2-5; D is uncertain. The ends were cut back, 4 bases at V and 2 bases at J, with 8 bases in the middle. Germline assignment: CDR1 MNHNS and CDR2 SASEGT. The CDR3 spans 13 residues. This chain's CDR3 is CASSVFGQETQYF. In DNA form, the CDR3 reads TGTGCCAGCAGTGTATTCGGGCAAGAGACCCAGTACTTC.

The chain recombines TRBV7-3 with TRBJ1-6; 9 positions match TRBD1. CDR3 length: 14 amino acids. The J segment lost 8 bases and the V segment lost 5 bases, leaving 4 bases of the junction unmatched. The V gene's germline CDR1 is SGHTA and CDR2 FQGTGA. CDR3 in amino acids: CASSQGQGYSPLHF. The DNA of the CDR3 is TGTGCCAGCAGCCAGGGACAGGGTTATTCACCCCTCCACTTT.

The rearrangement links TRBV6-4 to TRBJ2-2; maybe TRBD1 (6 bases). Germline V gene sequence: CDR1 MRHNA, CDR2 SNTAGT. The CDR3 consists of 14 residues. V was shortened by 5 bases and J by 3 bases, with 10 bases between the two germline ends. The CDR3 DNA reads TGTGCCAGCAGTTCAGCAGGGGACACCGGGGAGCTGTTTTTT. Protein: CASSSAGDTGELFF.

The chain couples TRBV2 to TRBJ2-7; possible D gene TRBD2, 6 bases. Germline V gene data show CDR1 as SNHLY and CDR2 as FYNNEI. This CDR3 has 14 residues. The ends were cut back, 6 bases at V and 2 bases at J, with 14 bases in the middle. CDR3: CASSFLGRTYEQYF. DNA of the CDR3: TGTGCCAGCAGCTTCCTCGGGAGAACCTACGAGCAGTACTTC.

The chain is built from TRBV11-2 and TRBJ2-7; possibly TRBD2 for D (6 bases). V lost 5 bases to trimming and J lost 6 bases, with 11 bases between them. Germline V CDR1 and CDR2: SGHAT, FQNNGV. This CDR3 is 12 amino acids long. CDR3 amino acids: CASSRLEGEQYF. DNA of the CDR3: TGTGCCAGCAGCAGACTGGAGGGCGAGCAGTACTTC. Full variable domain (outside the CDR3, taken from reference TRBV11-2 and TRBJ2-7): EAGVAQSPRYKIIEKRQSVAFWCNPISGHATLYWYQQILGQGPKLLIQFQNNGVVDDSQLPKDRFSAERLKGVDSTLKIQPAKLEDSAVYLCASSRLEGEQYFGPGTRLTVT.

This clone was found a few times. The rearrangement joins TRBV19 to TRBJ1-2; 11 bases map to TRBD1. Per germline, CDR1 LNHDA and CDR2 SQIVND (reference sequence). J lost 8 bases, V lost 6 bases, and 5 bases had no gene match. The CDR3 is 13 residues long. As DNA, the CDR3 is TGTGCCAGTAGGGACAGGGGGCAAGACGGCTACACCTTC. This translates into CASRDRGQDGYTF. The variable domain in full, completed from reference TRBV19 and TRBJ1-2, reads DGGITQSPKYLFRKEGQNVTLSCEQNLNHDAMYWYRQDPGQGLRLIYYSQIVNDFQKGDIAEGYSVSREKKESFPLTVTSAQKNPTAFYLCASRDRGQDGYTFGSGTRLTVV.

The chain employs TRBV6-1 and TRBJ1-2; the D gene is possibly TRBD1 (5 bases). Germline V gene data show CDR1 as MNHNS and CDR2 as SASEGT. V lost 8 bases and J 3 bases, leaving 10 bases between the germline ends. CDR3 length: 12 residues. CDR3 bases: TGTGCCAGCCTACGGGGGGACTATGGCTACACCTTC. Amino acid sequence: CASLRGDYGYTF.

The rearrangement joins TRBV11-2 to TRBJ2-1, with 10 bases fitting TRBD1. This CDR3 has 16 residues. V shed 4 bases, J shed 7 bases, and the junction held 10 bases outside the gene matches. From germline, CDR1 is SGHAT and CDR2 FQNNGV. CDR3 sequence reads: CASSYHDRGPRNEQFF. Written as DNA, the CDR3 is TGTGCCAGCAGCTACCATGACAGGGGGCCTCGGAATGAGCAGTTCTTC. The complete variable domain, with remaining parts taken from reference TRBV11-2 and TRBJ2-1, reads EAGVAQSPRYKIIEKRQSVAFWCNPISGHATLYWYQQILGQGPKLLIQFQNNGVVDDSQLPKDRFSAERLKGVDSTLKIQPAKLEDSAVYLCASSYHDRGPRNEQFFGPGTRLTVL.

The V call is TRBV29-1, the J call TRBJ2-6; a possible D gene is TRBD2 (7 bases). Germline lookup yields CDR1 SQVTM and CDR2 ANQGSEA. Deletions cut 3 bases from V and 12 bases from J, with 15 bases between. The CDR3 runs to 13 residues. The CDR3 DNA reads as TGCAGCGTTGACGCGGGGGCGTCGGGCGTCCTGACTTTC. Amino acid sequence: CSVDAGASGVLTF.

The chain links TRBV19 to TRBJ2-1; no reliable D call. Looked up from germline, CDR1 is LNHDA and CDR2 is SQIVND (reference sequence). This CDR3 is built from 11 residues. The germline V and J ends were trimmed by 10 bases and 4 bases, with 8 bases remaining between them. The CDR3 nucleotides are TGTGCCACCGCGATTTACAATGAGCAGTTCTTC. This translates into CATAIYNEQFF.

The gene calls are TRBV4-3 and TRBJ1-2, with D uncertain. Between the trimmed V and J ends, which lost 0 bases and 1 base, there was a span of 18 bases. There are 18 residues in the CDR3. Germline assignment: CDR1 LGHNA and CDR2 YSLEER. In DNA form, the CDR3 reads TGCGCCAGCAGCCAAGATTTAGGATCCTGGACTTTTAACTATGGCTACACCTTC. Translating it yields CASSQDLGSWTFNYGYTF.

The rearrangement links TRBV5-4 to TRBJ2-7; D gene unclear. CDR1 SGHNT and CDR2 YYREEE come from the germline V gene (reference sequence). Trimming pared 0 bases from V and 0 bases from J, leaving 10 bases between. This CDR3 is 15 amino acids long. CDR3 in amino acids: CASSLASSGSYEQYF. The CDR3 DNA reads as TGTGCCAGCAGCTTGGCCTCCTCCGGCTCCTACGAGCAGTACTTC. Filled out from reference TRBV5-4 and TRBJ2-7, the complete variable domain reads ETGVTQSPTHLIKTRGQQVTLRCSSQSGHNTVSWYQQALGQGPQFIFQYYREEENGRGNFPPRFSGLQFPNYSSELNVNALELDDSALYLCASSLASSGSYEQYFGPGTRLTVT.

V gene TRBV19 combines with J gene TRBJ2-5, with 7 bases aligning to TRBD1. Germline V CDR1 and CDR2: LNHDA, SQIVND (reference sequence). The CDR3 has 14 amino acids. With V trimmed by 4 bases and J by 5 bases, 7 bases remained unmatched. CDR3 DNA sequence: TGTGCCAGTAGTACTAGGGGGCTAGGGGAGACCCAGTACTTC. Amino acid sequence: CASSTRGLGETQYF.